These 14 T cell receptor beta chains originate from one sample sequenced in a study of blood T cell repertoires in COVID-19. TCRdb keeps only in-frame clones here, not all; method: immunoSEQ multiplex PCR. The sample contains tens of thousands of clones, approximately 86% of which appear only once. The sequenced sample consisted of peripheral blood. These receptors all stem from a man older than 75 with COVID-19, enrolled during active disease.

The chain links TRBV9 to TRBJ2-5, with D possibly TRBD2 on 5 matching bases. Trimming cost V 0 bases and J 9 bases, with 15 bases left between them. The CDR3 spans 14 residues. Per germline, CDR1 SGDLS and CDR2 YYNGEE. The CDR3: CASSVAHGTAAQYF. The DNA of the CDR3 is TGTGCCAGCAGCGTAGCGCACGGAACAGCGGCCCAGTACTTC. The whole variable domain, filled in from reference TRBV9 and TRBJ2-5, reads DSGVTQTPKHLITATGQRVTLRCSPRSGDLSVYWYQQSLDQGLQFLIQYYNGEERAKGNILERFSAQQFPDLHSELNLSSLELGDSALYFCASSVAHGTAAQYFGPGTRLLVL.

Worth noting for this clone: This specimen includes other DNA sequences encoding the same CDR3. The V and J genes are TRBV5-1 and TRBJ2-7; D might be TRBD2 (6 bases). The germline CDR1 and CDR2 sequences are SGHRS and YFSETQ. This CDR3 spans 13 amino acids. Trimming took 0 bases from V and 2 from J, leaving 6 bases between them. The CDR3 sequence: CASSLGGTYEQYF. The CDR3 DNA follows: TGCGCCAGCAGCTTGGGCGGGACCTACGAGCAGTACTTC.

The chain uses TRBV4-3 and TRBJ1-2; D gene ambiguous. The V gene lost 0 bases and the J gene lost 4 bases, with 12 bases spanning the gap. From germline, CDR1 is LGHNA and CDR2 YSLEER. The CDR3 covers 15 residues. The CDR3 is CASSQEYGEIYGYTF. CDR3 in DNA: TGCGCCAGCAGCCAAGAGTACGGGGAAATCTATGGCTACACCTTC.

This clone was picked up a small number of times. The chain couples TRBV5-5 to TRBJ2-2, with 7 bases lining up with TRBD1. This CDR3 is built from 15 residues. Germline V gene lookup returns CDR1 SGHKS and CDR2 YYEKEE (reference sequence). The junction had 7 bases not matched to a gene; V was cut back by 6 bases and J by 2 bases. CDR3 sequence: CASIKGAGNTGELFF. CDR3 nucleotide sequence: TGTGCCAGCATCAAGGGGGCAGGTAACACCGGGGAGCTGTTTTTT.

The V and J genes are TRBV9 and TRBJ1-2; 9 positions agree with TRBD1. With V trimmed by 0 bases and J by 6 bases, 6 bases remained unmatched. The CDR3 consists of 15 residues. Germline CDR1 is SGDLS and CDR2 is YYNGEE. The CDR3 DNA follows: TGTGCCAGCAGCGTAGCCGACAGGGGGATCGATGGCTACACCTTC. It yields the protein CASSVADRGIDGYTF.

There are a few counts of this clone. The chain joins TRBV27 to TRBJ2-2; unclear D gene. Germline CDR1 MNHEY, CDR2 SMNVEV (reference sequence). Trimming left V 2 bases short and J 3 bases short, with 4 bases between. CDR3 size: 13 residues. The CDR3 DNA sequence: TGTGCCAGCAGTTTACTGTACACCGGGGAGCTGTTTTTT. Amino acid sequence: CASSLLYTGELFF.

V and J are TRBV5-1 and TRBJ1-5; D remains ambiguous. V was trimmed by 5 bases and J by 4 bases, leaving 10 bases between them. Germline CDR1 SGHRS, CDR2 YFSETQ. There are 13 residues in the CDR3. The CDR3, as DNA: TGCGCCAGCAGGGAGGACGAAAATCAGCCCCAGCATTTT. Amino acids: CASREDENQPQHF.

This chain connects TRBV6-6 to TRBJ2-1; 7 bases agree with TRBD2. CDR3 length: 16 residues. Germline V gene sequence: CDR1 MNHNY, CDR2 SVGAGI (reference sequence). V lost 5 bases and J lost 4; bases outside the gene matches: 11. DNA for the CDR3: TGTGCCAGCAGTCCCCCCGGCGGGGGATCATACAATGAGCAGTTCTTC. It codes for CASSPPGGGSYNEQFF.

The gene calls are TRBV4-1 and TRBJ2-4; D remains ambiguous. Trimming left V 2 bases short and J 0 bases short, with 14 bases between. Germline V gives CDR1 MGHRA, CDR2 YSYEKL. CDR3 length: 17 amino acids. CDR3 region: CASSQPTEALAKNIQYF. CDR3 coding DNA: TGCGCCAGCAGCCAACCTACAGAAGCCTTAGCCAAAAACATTCAGTACTTC.

The chain joins TRBV18 to TRBJ2-2, with TRBD1 identical over 9 bases. Germline V gene sequence: CDR1 KGHSH, CDR2 LQKENI. The junction had 2 bases not matched to a gene; V was cut back by 2 bases and J by 4 bases. This CDR3 region has 15 residues. Here the CDR3 reads CASSPGTGSTGELFF. The CDR3 DNA reads as TGTGCCAGCTCACCAGGGACAGGGAGCACCGGGGAGCTGTTTTTT.

V usage is TRBV5-1 and J usage is TRBJ1-3; TRBD1 aligns across 7 bases. Germline CDR1 reads SGHRS; CDR2 reads YFSETQ. V trimming: 1 base; J trimming: 3 bases; junction bases outside the gene matches: 4. The CDR3 runs to 15 residues. The CDR3, as DNA: TGCGCCAGCAGCTTGTCCGGGACAGTTGGAAACACCATATATTTT. Protein sequence: CASSLSGTVGNTIYF.

The chain is built from TRBV7-2 and TRBJ1-2; D perhaps matches TRBD1 (6 bases). Germline V gene data show CDR1 as SGHTA and CDR2 as FQGNSA. The length of the CDR3 is 15 residues. V dropped 5 bases and J dropped 1 base, with 14 bases sitting between them. The CDR3 bases are TGTGCCAGCAGCCCTCAAGGGGGTCTTAACTATGGCTACACCTTC. Protein: CASSPQGGLNYGYTF.

The chain carries TRBV19 and TRBJ1-5, with 10 nucleotides matching TRBD1. Trimming took 6 bases from V and 5 from J; bases not matched to a gene: 10. This CDR3 contains 16 residues. CDR1 is LNHDA and CDR2 is SQIVND in the germline V gene (reference sequence). The CDR3, as DNA: TGTGCCAGTAGCTCTACCGACAGGGGGCAGGATCAGCCCCAGCATTTT. Translating it yields CASSSTDRGQDQPQHF.

The chain combines TRBV5-1 with TRBJ2-3; 9 bases align to TRBD1. The CDR3 runs to 15 residues. The trim removed 0 bases at V and 3 bases at J, leaving 2 bases unmatched. CDR1 is SGHRS and CDR2 is YFSETQ in the germline V gene. CDR3 DNA: TGCGCCAGCAGCTTGGCCGGGACAGGGACAGATACGCAGTATTTT. Residues: CASSLAGTGTDTQYF.